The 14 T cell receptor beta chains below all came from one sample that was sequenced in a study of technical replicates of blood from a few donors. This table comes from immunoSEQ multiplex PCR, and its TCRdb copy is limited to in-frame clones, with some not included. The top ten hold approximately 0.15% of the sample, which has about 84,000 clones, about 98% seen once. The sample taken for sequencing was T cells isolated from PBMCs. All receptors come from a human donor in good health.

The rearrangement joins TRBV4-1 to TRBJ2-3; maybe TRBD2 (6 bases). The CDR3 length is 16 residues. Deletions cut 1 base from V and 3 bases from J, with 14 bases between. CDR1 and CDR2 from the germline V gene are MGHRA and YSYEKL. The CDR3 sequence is CASSQVAGRGTDTQYF. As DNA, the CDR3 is TGCGCCAGCAGCCAAGTGGCGGGAAGAGGGACAGATACGCAGTATTTT.

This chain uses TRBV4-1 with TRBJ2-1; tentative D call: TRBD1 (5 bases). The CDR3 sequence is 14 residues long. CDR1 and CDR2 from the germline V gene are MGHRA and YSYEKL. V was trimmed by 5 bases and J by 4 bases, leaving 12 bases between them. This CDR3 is CASSKGVRYNEQFF. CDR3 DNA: TGCGCCAGCAGCAAAGGGGTGCGGTACAATGAGCAGTTCTTC.

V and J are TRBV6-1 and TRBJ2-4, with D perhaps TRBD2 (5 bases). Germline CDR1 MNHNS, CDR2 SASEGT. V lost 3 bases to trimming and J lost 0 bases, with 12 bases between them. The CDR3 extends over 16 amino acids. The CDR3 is CASSDMVGVAKNIQYF. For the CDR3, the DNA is TGTGCCAGCAGTGATATGGTGGGAGTAGCCAAAAACATTCAGTACTTC.

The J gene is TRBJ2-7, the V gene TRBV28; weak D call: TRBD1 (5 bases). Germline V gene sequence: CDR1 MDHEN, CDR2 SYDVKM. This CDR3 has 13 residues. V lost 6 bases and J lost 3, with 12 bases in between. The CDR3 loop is CASREQANYEQYF. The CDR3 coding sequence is TGTGCCAGCAGAGAACAGGCTAACTACGAGCAGTACTTC.

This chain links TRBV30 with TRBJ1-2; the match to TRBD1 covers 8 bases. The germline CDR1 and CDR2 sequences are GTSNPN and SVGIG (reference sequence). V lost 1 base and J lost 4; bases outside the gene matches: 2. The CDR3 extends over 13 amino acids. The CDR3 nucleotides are TGTGCCTGGAGTGCAGGGGGCAGCTATGGCTACACCTTC. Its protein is CAWSAGGSYGYTF.

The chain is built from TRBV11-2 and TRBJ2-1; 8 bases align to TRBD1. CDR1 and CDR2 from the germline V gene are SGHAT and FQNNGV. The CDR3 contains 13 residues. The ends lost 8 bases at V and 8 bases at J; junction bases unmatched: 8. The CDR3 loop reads CASSWTGPDEQFF. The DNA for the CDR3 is TGTGCCAGCTCCTGGACAGGGCCGGATGAGCAGTTCTTC.

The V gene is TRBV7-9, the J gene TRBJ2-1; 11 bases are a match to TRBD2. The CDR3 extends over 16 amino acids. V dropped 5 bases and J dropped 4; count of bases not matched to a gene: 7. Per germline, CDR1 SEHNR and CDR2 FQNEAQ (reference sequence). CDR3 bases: TGTGCCAGCAGCCTTCTAGCGGGGGGAGTGTACAATGAGCAGTTCTTC. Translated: CASSLLAGGVYNEQFF.

CDR3 sequence (DNA): TGTGCCAGCAGCAACGTAGGACAGGGAAACCACGAGCAGTACTTC. Translating gives CASSNVGQGNHEQYF. V is TRBV9 and J is TRBJ2-7; 8 bases match TRBD1. Unmatched junction bases numbered 11, after V lost 4 bases and J lost 5 bases. CDR1 is SGDLS and CDR2 is YYNGEE in the germline V gene. The CDR3 extends over 15 amino acids.

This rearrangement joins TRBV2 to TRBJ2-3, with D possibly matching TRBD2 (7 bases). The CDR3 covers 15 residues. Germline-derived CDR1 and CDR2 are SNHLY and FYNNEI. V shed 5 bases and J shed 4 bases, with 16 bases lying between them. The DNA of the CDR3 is TGTGCCAGCAGTCTTGAGCTAGGGGGGGCAGATACGCAGTATTTT. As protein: CASSLELGGADTQYF.

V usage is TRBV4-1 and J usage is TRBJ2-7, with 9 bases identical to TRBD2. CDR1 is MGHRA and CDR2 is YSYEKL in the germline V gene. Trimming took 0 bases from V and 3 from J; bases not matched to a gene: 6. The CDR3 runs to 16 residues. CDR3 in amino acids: CASSQDGIAGDYEQYF. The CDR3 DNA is TGCGCCAGCAGCCAAGATGGGATAGCGGGGGACTACGAGCAGTACTTC.

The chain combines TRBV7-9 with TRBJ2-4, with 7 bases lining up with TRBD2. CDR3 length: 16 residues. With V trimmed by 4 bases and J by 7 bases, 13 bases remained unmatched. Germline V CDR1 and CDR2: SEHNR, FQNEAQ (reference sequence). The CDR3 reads CASSSTGTTWENIQYF. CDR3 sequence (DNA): TGTGCCAGCAGCTCAACCGGGACTACCTGGGAGAACATTCAGTACTTC.

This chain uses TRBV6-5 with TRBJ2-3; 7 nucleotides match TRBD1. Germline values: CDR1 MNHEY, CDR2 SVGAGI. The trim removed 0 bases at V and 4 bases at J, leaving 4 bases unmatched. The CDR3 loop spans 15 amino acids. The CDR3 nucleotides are TGTGCCAGCAGTTACTCTGGGACAGTTTCAGATACGCAGTATTTT. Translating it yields CASSYSGTVSDTQYF.

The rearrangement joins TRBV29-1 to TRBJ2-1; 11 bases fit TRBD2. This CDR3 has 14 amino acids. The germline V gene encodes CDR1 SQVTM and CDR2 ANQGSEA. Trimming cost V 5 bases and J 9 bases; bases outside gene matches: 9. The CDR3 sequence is CSVSTSGIRTEQFF. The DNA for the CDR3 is TGCAGCGTTTCGACTAGCGGGATCCGAACTGAGCAGTTCTTC.

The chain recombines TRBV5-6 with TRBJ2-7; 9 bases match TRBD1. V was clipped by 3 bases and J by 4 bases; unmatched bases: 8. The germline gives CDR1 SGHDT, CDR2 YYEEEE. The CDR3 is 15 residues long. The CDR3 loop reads CASSSLGTGSYEQYF. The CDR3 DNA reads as TGTGCCAGCAGCTCGCTCGGGACAGGGTCATACGAGCAGTACTTC.